The subject of this entry is one T cell receptor (beta chain). The clone's antigen remains unknown. No base qualities exist here, and no much larger clone lies one base off it. This specimen belongs to a study of control samples from healthy donors and cancer patients (TCRdb year 2020). Libraries were made using the immunoSEQ multiplex PCR assay. TCRdb holds this immuneACCESS table with in-frame rearrangements only. Some clones are missing; in checked studies, unresolved V genes explain under half, and the rest has no known cause. The sample records 150,000 or so clones, around 93% of which are singletons. Around 2.1% of the sample lies in the top ten. The origin of this receptor is a woman between 45 and 65 years old in good health. Sequencing was performed on blood.

The DNA is as follows: TGTGCCAGCAGTTTCGGCGGATTCTCTGGGGCCAACGTCCTGACTTTC. Protein translation: CASSFGGFSGANVLTF. The chain was built from TRBV27 and TRBJ2-6; a confident D gene designation cannot be given. V is cut by 3 bases and J by 0 bases, and the space between the germline ends is 9 bases. The germline V gene (reference sequence) provides CDR1 MNHEY and CDR2 SMNVEV. Including cysteine and phenylalanine, the CDR3 has 16 amino acids. Only CDR3 DNA remains: 48 bases, in frame from the first base.